The source of this T cell receptor (beta chain) is a study of blood T cell repertoires in COVID-19. The assay was immunoSEQ multiplex PCR, and TCRdb's table has in-frame clones only and misses some. The table lists approximately 100,000 clones, over 70% of them singletons. The sequence derives from a man aged 55 to 70 with acute or convalescent COVID-19. The sequenced sample was peripheral blood.

Here the CDR3 DNA reads TGTGCCAGCACCACAGATGGTCCTACAGGCCCGTACCAAGAGACCCAGTACTTC. Its translation: CASTTDGPTGPYQETQYF. The genes are TRBV27 and TRBJ2-5; TRBD1 might be the D (5 bases). With 7 bases removed from V and 0 bases from J, the gap between germline ends came to 24 bases. This CDR3 has 18 residues. Germline lookup yields CDR1 MNHEY and CDR2 SMNVEV (reference sequence).